The entry below describes one T cell receptor beta chain. Its antigen is unknown. The germline gives CDR1 SQVTM, CDR2 ANQGSEA. The CDR3 is made up of 11 amino acids. V lost 2 bases to trimming and J lost 5 bases, with 6 bases between them. The sample originates from a study of T cell responses to AZD1222 COVID-19 vaccine. Overall study results and limits: When two AZD1222 doses had been given, Spike-specific TCR breadth and depth rose.

TCRdb's table, derived via immunoSEQ multiplex PCR, lists solely in-frame clones and lacks some. This repertoire shows 95,000 to 100,000 clones, 90% found once; its top ten account for approximately 1.2%. V is TRBV29-1 and J is TRBJ1-1; D not certain. The sequence was obtained from an adult in good health. The specimen comprised peripheral blood, sampled on day 0 of AZD1222 vaccination. CDR3 residues: CSVETQTEAFF. The CDR3 DNA follows: TGCAGCGTTGAAACCCAGACTGAAGCTTTCTTT.